The sample holds one count of the clone carrying this T cell receptor (beta chain). Its matching antigen is unknown. These data are taken from a study of T cell repertoires in cytomegalovirus infection. From germline, CDR1 is SGDLS and CDR2 YYNGEE. The CDR3 contains 16 residues. Trimming pared 4 bases from V and 4 bases from J, leaving 18 bases between. Study conclusions and caveats: HLA-C-restricted CMV clonotypes gave the most frequent clonotype in two of eight donors.

TCRdb itself ran the reads through MiXCR, one entry per CDR3 protein. The data contain around 550,000 distinct CDR3 sequences, 26% of them singletons. The specimen sequenced was PBMCs. The V gene is TRBV9, the J gene TRBJ1-3; D might be TRBD1 (6 bases). The TCR originated in a human donor in good health (CMV status not recorded). Some clones in this sample may be carry-over from other donors' samples. The CDR3 sequence: CASSSRGASAGNTIYF. The CDR3 DNA follows: TGTGCCAGCAGCTCTCGGGGGGCCTCGGCCGGAAACACCATATATTTT. The full variable domain, in which reference TRBV9 and TRBJ1-3 provide the parts outside the CDR3, is DSGVTQTPKHLITATGQRVTLRCSPRSGDLSVYWYQQSLDQGLQFLIQYYNGEERAKGNILERFSAQQFPDLHSELNLSSLELGDSALYFCASSSRGASAGNTIYFGEGSWLTVV.